This TCR beta chain was observed in a study of long-term antiretroviral therapy in people with HIV. The CDR3 extends over 15 amino acids. Germline assignment: CDR1 SGHTA and CDR2 FQGNSA. Losses at the gene ends were 5 bases for V and 0 bases for J; bases not matched to a gene: 5. Sequencing used immunoSEQ v3.0 at survey level. Profiling relied on immunoSEQ multiplex PCR, and the TCRdb table lists in-frame clones only, not all of them. The data show around 28,000 clones, around four fifths seen once. This sample comprised unsorted PBMCs, obtained 2.7 to 2.9 years after starting antiretroviral therapy. The sequence came from a man aged 30 to 45 with HIV. The chain employs TRBV7-2 and TRBJ2-7; 9 bases are a match to TRBD1. The CDR3 nucleotides are TGTGCCAGCAGCCGCCGGGACAGGGACTCCTACGAGCAGTACTTC. This gives the protein CASSRRDRDSYEQYF.